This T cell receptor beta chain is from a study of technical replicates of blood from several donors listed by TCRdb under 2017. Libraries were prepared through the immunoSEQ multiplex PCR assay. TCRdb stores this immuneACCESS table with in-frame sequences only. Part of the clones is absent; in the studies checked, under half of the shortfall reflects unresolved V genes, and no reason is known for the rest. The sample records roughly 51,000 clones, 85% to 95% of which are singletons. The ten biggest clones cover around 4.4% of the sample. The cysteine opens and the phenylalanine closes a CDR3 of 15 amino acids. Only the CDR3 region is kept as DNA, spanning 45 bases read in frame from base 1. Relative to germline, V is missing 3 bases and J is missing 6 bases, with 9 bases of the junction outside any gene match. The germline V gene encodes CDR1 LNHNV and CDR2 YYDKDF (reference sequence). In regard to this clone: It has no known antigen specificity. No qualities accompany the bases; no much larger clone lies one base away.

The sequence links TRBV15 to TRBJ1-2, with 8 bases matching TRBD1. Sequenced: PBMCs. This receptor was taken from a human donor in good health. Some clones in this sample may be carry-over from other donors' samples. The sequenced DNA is TGTGCCACCAGCAGTACGGGACAGGAATTGGATGGCTACACCTTC. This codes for CATSSTGQELDGYTF.